This T cell receptor beta chain was captured by sequencing in a study of T cell responses to AZD1222 COVID-19 vaccine. Produced via immunoSEQ multiplex PCR; TCRdb's table is partial and in-frame only. The sample carries about 99,000 clones, over 85% recorded once. Trimming cost V 6 bases and J 9 bases, with 12 bases left between them. CDR3 length: 12 amino acids. Germline values: CDR1 MNHEY, CDR2 SMNVEV (reference sequence). Study-wide results and caveats: Spike-specific TCR breadth and depth were elevated following two AZD1222 doses. Donors, mostly white British, included more females; clonal diversity was possibly underestimated. Vaccine-related CD4 TCRs covered spike, predominating at 160-218 and 743-854.

This clone was observed a handful of times. Its antigen is undetermined. The chain couples TRBV27 to TRBJ2-1, with a tentative D call TRBD2 (5 bases). The clonotype comes from an adult in good health. The specimen comprised peripheral blood, sampled on day 0 of AZD1222 vaccination. CDR3: CASRASSFEQFF. DNA for the CDR3: TGTGCCAGCAGAGCGTCTAGCTTTGAGCAGTTCTTC.